This T cell receptor beta chain was observed in a study of T cell repertoires in cytomegalovirus infection. On the study more broadly: It can be stated that public TCR beta signatures indicated CMV infection as well as a matching HLA type.

V dropped 0 bases and J dropped 7; count of bases not matched to a gene: 2. Germline CDR1 SGHTA, CDR2 FQGNSA. The CDR3 runs to 14 residues. This clonotype has ten or more counts. A single record per CDR3 protein comes from TCRdb applying MiXCR to the reads. Found here are fewer than 300,000 distinct CDR3 sequences, around 25% of them singletons; the top ten hold around 14%. J is TRBJ2-3 and V is TRBV7-2; 9 bases are a match to TRBD1. The receptor's source is a human donor in good health (CMV status not recorded). Some clones in this sample may be carry-over from other donors' samples. The sample comprised PBMCs. CDR3 DNA: TGTGCCAGCAGCTTAGCCGGGACAGGGAATACGCAGTATTTT. Amino acids: CASSLAGTGNTQYF.